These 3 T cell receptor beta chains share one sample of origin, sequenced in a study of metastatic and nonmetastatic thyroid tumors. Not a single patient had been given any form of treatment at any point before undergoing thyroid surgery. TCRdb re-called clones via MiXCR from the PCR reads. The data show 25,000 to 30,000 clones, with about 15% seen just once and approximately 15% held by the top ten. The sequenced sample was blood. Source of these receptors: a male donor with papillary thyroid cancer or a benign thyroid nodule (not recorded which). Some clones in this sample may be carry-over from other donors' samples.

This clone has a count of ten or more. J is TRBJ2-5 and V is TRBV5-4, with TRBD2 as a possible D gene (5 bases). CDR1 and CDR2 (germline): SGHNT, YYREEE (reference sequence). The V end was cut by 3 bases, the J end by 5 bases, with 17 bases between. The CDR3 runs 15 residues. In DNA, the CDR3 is TGTGCCAGCAGCTCACCCGCCGGGGTCTCGGAGACCCAGTACTTC. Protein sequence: CASSSPAGVSETQYF.

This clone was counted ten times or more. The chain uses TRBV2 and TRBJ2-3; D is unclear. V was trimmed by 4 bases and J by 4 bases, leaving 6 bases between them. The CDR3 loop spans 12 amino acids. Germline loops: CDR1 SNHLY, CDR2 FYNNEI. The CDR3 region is CASSASSDTQYF. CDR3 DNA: TGTGCCAGCAGTGCGAGCTCAGATACGCAGTATTTT.

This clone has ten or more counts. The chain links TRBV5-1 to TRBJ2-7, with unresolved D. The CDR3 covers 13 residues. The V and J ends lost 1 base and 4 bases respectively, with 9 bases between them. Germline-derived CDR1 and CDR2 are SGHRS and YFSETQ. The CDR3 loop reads CASSLNIGYEQYF. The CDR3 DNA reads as TGCGCCAGCAGCTTGAATATCGGATACGAGCAGTACTTC.